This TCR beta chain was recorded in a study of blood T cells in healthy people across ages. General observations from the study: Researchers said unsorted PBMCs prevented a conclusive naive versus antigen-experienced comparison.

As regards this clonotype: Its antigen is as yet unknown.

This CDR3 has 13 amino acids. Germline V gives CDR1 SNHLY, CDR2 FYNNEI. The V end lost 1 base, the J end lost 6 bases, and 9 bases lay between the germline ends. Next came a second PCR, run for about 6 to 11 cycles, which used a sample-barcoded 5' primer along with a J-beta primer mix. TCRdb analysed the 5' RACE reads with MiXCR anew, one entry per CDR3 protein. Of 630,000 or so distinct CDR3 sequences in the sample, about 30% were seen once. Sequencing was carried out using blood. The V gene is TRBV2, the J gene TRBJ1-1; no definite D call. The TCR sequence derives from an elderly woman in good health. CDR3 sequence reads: CASSEEFGAEAFF. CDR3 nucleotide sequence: TGTGCCAGCAGTGAAGAGTTTGGCGCTGAAGCTTTCTTT.